One TCR beta chain is described in this entry. Per the original methods: Scientists estimated how many nucleated cells there were by amplifying reference gene primers. Profiling relied on immunoSEQ multiplex PCR, and the TCRdb table lists in-frame clones only, not all of them. V, J and clone size are taken as reported in that table, and D and trimming were inferred from the DNA itself. In the table there are 350,000 to 450,000 clones, about 85% of which are singletons. This record belongs to a study of blood T cell repertoires in COVID-19. On the study more broadly: Material from acute and convalescent COVID-19 was sourced from the United States, Italy and Spain. T cells, B-cell-depleted T cells, or PBMCs provided the cDNA or gDNA that served as material.

Trimming shortened V by 1 base and J by 7 bases, and 17 bases separated the two germline ends. The germline V gene has CDR1 SGHTA and CDR2 FQGTGA. CDR3 length: 16 amino acids. Sequencing was carried out using peripheral blood. This receptor was taken from a woman aged 18-29 years with acute or convalescent COVID-19. The chain employs TRBV7-3 and TRBJ2-1; possibly TRBD2 for D (7 bases). CDR3 region: CASSLNGGGIGNEQFF. The CDR3 nucleotides are TGTGCCAGCAGCTTAAATGGCGGGGGCATTGGGAATGAGCAGTTCTTC.